The 23 T cell receptor beta chains in this list originate from one sample, sequenced in a study of PD-1 blockade in classical Hodgkin lymphoma. No patient escaped relapse after autologous stem cell transplantation, and brentuximab vedotin exposure varied. Sequencing used immunoSEQ multiplex PCR; TCRdb keeps in-frame clones, though not all of them. Of around 5,000 clones in the sample, less than 80% are singletons; the top ten hold around 60%. Specimen: peripheral blood mononuclear cells (PBMCs), collected at baseline. These receptor sequences come from a human donor with classical Hodgkin lymphoma.

CDR3 bases: TGTGCCAGCAGCCAAGTTTTATTAGGCAGGGGAACCTACGAGCAGTACTTC. Translation gives CASSQVLLGRGTYEQYF. This rearrangement joins TRBV14 to TRBJ2-7; a weak D match, TRBD1 (6 bases). Per germline, CDR1 SGHDN and CDR2 FVKESK. This CDR3 contains 17 residues. Trimming took 1 base from V and 2 from J, leaving 18 bases between them.

This clone counts as medium-sized (0.01 to 0.1%). This chain links TRBV29-1 with TRBJ2-2; maybe TRBD1 (5 bases). This CDR3 is 16 amino acids long. Germline V gene sequence: CDR1 SQVTM, CDR2 ANQGSEA. Trimming removed 6 bases at V and 0 bases at J, with 17 bases between. The CDR3 protein is CSVAADGAPNTGELFF. CDR3 nucleotides: TGCAGCGTCGCCGCGGATGGGGCCCCGAACACCGGGGAGCTGTTTTTT.

The chain combines TRBV7-8 with TRBJ1-4; D not certain. The CDR3 sequence is 12 residues long. V shed 6 bases and J shed 6 bases, with 8 bases lying between them. Germline lookup yields CDR1 SGHVS and CDR2 FQNEAQ. CDR3 loop: CASRRRDEKLFF. In DNA, the CDR3 is TGTGCCAGCAGGCGGCGGGATGAAAAACTGTTTTTT. Supplemented by reference TRBV7-8 and TRBJ1-4, the full variable domain reads GAGVSQSPRYKVAKRGQDVALRCDPISGHVSLFWYQQALGQGPEFLTYFQNEAQLDKSGLPSDRFFAERPEGSVSTLKIQRTQQEDSAVYLCASRRRDEKLFFGSGTQLSVL.

A note on this clone: With a far larger clone one base away, a read error is the likely cause. The V call is TRBV6-1, the J call TRBJ2-1; D remains unclear. Germline assignment: CDR1 MNHNS and CDR2 SASEGT. The ends were cut back, 1 base at V and 6 bases at J, with 1 base in the middle. The CDR3 has 11 amino acids. CDR3 nucleotides: TGTGCCAGCAGTGAAGGCAATGAGCAGTTCTTC. Translation: CASSEGNEQFF.

This clone was counted only a few times. This sequence joins TRBV15 and TRBJ1-5, with D uncertain. This CDR3 spans 14 amino acids. The germline V gene has CDR1 LNHNV and CDR2 YYDKDF (reference sequence). The V end lost 3 bases, the J end lost 1 base, and 7 bases lay between the germline ends. The CDR3 region has the DNA TGTGCCACCAGCAGTAAAGAGAGCAATCAGCCCCAGCATTTT. It encodes CATSSKESNQPQHF.

The CDR3 region has the DNA TGTGCCAGCAGCGTAGTAGGAGGGATCGATGAGCAGTTCTTC. The encoded protein is CASSVVGGIDEQFF. This rearrangement joins TRBV9 to TRBJ2-1; D possibly corresponds to TRBD2 (6 bases). The CDR3 is 14 amino acids. Trimming took 0 bases from V and 8 from J, leaving 12 bases between them. Germline CDR1 reads SGDLS; CDR2 reads YYNGEE. Full variable domain (outside the CDR3, taken from reference TRBV9 and TRBJ2-1): DSGVTQTPKHLITATGQRVTLRCSPRSGDLSVYWYQQSLDQGLQFLIQYYNGEERAKGNILERFSAQQFPDLHSELNLSSLELGDSALYFCASSVVGGIDEQFFGPGTRLTVL.

This clone was detected only a few times. The chain carries TRBV30 and TRBJ1-5; D is unresolved. The V end lost 0 bases, the J end lost 7 bases, and 13 bases lay between the germline ends. Germline values: CDR1 GTSNPN, CDR2 SVGIG (reference sequence). The CDR3 is 14 amino acids. CDR3 in amino acids: CAWSVKVSWQPQHF. The DNA of the CDR3 is TGTGCCTGGAGTGTAAAGGTGTCGTGGCAGCCCCAGCATTTT.

This clone was recorded once. The chain employs TRBV18 and TRBJ2-5; perhaps TRBD1 as D (5 bases). Between the trimmed V and J ends, which lost 8 bases and 2 bases, there was a span of 12 bases. The germline V gene has CDR1 KGHSH and CDR2 LQKENI. This CDR3 comprises 13 residues. The CDR3 loop is CASGVGQQETQYF. In DNA form, the CDR3 reads TGTGCCAGCGGGGTGGGGCAACAAGAGACCCAGTACTTC.

This clone was seen only once. This chain connects TRBV4-3 to TRBJ2-1; no firm D call. The V gene lost 4 bases and the J gene lost 0 bases, with 10 bases spanning the gap. The CDR3 is 15 residues long. CDR1 LGHNA and CDR2 YSLEER come from the germline V gene. The CDR3 region is CASSLVTGSYNEQFF. The CDR3 region has the DNA TGCGCCAGCAGCCTAGTGACTGGCTCCTACAATGAGCAGTTCTTC.

The count of this clone is one. The chain has TRBV7-2 and TRBJ2-1; D possibly corresponds to TRBD2 (6 bases). The CDR3 spans 17 residues. CDR1 SGHTA and CDR2 FQGNSA come from the germline V gene. Trimming removed 0 bases from V and 7 bases from J, with 19 bases in between. The CDR3 DNA reads as TGTGCCAGCAGCTTAGCGCAGGGACTCCAAAGACCAAATGAGCAGTTCTTC. It codes for CASSLAQGLQRPNEQFF.

This clone was observed a handful of times. The chain combines TRBV5-5 with TRBJ1-1; a weak D match, TRBD1 (6 bases). The CDR3 has 13 residues. Germline CDR1 reads SGHKS; CDR2 reads YYEKEE (reference sequence). V lost 0 bases and J lost 5, with 8 bases in between. CDR3 DNA: TGTGCCAGCAGCTTGGCGACAGGAACTGAAGCTTTCTTT. Its protein is CASSLATGTEAFF.

Judged by abundance, this clone is medium-sized (0.01 to 0.1%). J is TRBJ1-3 and V is TRBV5-6, with D unresolved. This CDR3 has 17 amino acids. Trimming took off 2 bases at V and 1 base at J, with 16 bases between the two ends. Germline V gene sequence: CDR1 SGHDT, CDR2 YYEEEE. CDR3 amino acids: CASSFLAGERSGNTIYF. DNA for the CDR3: TGTGCCAGCAGCTTTTTAGCGGGTGAGAGGTCTGGAAACACCATATATTTT.

This rearrangement joins TRBV5-1 to TRBJ1-1; D is perhaps TRBD1 (5 bases). The CDR3 totals 14 residues. Trimming stripped 2 bases from V and 4 bases from J, with 12 bases between. The germline CDR1 and CDR2 sequences are SGHRS and YFSETQ. The CDR3 here is CASSFVGVGTEAFF. The DNA of the CDR3 is TGCGCCAGCAGCTTCGTAGGGGTCGGCACTGAAGCTTTCTTT.

The chain combines TRBV6-5 with TRBJ2-3; D is unclear. This CDR3 has 11 residues. The germline V and J ends were trimmed by 4 bases and 5 bases, with 4 bases remaining between them. CDR1 is MNHEY and CDR2 is SVGAGI in the germline V gene. The CDR3 nucleotides are TGTGCCAGCAGTTTCGGAGATACGCAGTATTTT. Protein product: CASSFGDTQYF.

This clone has only a few counts. The J gene is TRBJ1-1, the V gene TRBV7-9, with D possibly TRBD1 on 6 matching bases. Trimming shortened V by 5 bases and J by 8 bases, and 12 bases separated the two germline ends. This CDR3 is built from 12 residues. Germline assignment: CDR1 SEHNR and CDR2 FQNEAQ (reference sequence). CDR3 bases: TGTGCCAGCAGCAGCTCCGGGACAGAAGCTTTCTTT. Residues: CASSSSGTEAFF.

The gene calls are TRBV6-5 and TRBJ2-5; D is perhaps TRBD1 (6 bases). CDR1 is MNHEY and CDR2 is SVGAGI in the germline V gene. The CDR3 runs to 13 residues. V shed 4 bases and J shed 1 base, with 7 bases lying between them. CDR3 loop: CASSWDIQETQYF. The CDR3 nucleotides read TGTGCCAGCAGTTGGGACATCCAAGAGACCCAGTACTTC.

This clone came up once. The chain recombines TRBV5-1 with TRBJ2-1, with TRBD2 matching 9 bases. CDR1 is SGHRS and CDR2 is YFSETQ in the germline V gene. V lost 6 bases to trimming and J lost 7 bases; unmatched junction nucleotides: 11. The CDR3 contains 15 residues. The chain's CDR3 is CASTSVAGDWNEQFF. The CDR3 DNA reads TGCGCCAGCACCTCGGTAGCGGGAGATTGGAATGAGCAGTTCTTC.

The rearrangement joins TRBV5-5 to TRBJ2-3; 11 bases align to TRBD2. V lost 3 bases, J lost 0 bases, and 0 bases stayed unmatched. The CDR3 length is 15 residues. CDR1 and CDR2 (germline): SGHKS, YYEKEE (reference sequence). CDR3 nucleotide sequence: TGTGCCAGCAGCTCTAGCGGGAGGAGCACAGATACGCAGTATTTT. It encodes CASSSSGRSTDTQYF.

Concerning this clone: This is likely an artifact of a read error, given a far larger clone one base away. This same CDR3 is encoded by further DNA sequences in the sample. This chain links TRBV7-2 with TRBJ2-1; 8 bases are a match to TRBD1. The CDR3 is made up of 17 amino acids. From germline, CDR1 is SGHTA and CDR2 FQGNSA. V was pared by 5 bases and J by 4 bases, with 13 bases of the junction left unmatched. The CDR3 protein is CASSQDFDRGLYNEQFF. The CDR3 region has the DNA TGTGCCAGCAGCCAAGATTTTGACAGGGGTTTATACAATGAGCAGTTCTTC.

The chain carries TRBV5-1 and TRBJ2-1; TRBD2 aligns across 11 bases. Losses at the gene ends were 9 bases for V and 5 bases for J; bases not matched to a gene: 10. Germline lookup yields CDR1 SGHRS and CDR2 YFSETQ. The CDR3 covers 15 residues. CDR3 sequence (DNA): TGCGCCACCAGTCCACTAGCGGGAGTTAACAATGAGCAGTTCTTC. It encodes CATSPLAGVNNEQFF.

This sequence joins TRBV2 and TRBJ2-1; 14 nucleotides match TRBD2. Trimming took 5 bases from V and 10 from J; bases not matched to a gene: 7. The CDR3 totals 15 residues. The germline gives CDR1 SNHLY, CDR2 FYNNEI. CDR3 coding DNA: TGTGCCAGCAGTAAGACTAGCGGGGGGGCCGGGGAGCAGTTCTTC. The encoded protein is CASSKTSGGAGEQFF.

The V gene is TRBV9, the J gene TRBJ2-7; 8 bases align to TRBD2. The CDR3 sequence is 14 residues long. Germline V CDR1 and CDR2: SGDLS, YYNGEE. J was trimmed by 5 bases and V by 6 bases; bases with no gene match: 10. CDR3 in DNA: TGTGCCAGCAACCCCAGCGGGAGAGCGAACGAGCAGTACTTC. This gives the protein CASNPSGRANEQYF.

The chain uses TRBV7-9 and TRBJ1-2, with D possibly being TRBD1 (6 bases). Germline assignment: CDR1 SEHNR and CDR2 FQNEAQ (reference sequence). V was cut by 1 base and J by 3 bases, with 9 bases left in between. This CDR3 is built from 14 residues. CDR3 nucleotides: TGTGCCAGCAGCTTAGGGGGGCTGGACTATGGCTACACCTTC. It is translated as CASSLGGLDYGYTF.